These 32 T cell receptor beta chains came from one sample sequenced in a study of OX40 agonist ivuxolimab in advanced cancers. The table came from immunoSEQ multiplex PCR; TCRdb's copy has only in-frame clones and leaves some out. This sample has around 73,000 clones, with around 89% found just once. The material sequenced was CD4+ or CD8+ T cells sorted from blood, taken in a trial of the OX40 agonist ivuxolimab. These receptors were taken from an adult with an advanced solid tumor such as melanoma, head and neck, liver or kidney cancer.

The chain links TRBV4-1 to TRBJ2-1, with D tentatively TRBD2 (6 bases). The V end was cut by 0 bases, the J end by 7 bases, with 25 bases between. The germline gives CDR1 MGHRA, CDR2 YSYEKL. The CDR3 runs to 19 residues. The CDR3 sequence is CASSQDGRSAGMSWNEQFF. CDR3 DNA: TGCGCCAGCAGCCAAGATGGTCGATCAGCGGGCATGAGTTGGAATGAGCAGTTCTTC.

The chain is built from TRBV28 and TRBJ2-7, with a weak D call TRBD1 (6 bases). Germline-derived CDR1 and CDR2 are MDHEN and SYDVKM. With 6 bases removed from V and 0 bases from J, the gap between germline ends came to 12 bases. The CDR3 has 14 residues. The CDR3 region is CASRQDRLSYEQYF. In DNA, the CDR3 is TGTGCCAGCAGACAGGACAGACTCTCCTACGAGCAGTACTTC.

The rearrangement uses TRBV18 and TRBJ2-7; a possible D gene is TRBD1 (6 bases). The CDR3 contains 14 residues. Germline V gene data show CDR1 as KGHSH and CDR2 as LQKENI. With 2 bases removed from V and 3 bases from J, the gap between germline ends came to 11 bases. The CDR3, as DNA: TGTGCCAGCTCACCATTAGGACAGAACTACGAGCAGTACTTC. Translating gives CASSPLGQNYEQYF.

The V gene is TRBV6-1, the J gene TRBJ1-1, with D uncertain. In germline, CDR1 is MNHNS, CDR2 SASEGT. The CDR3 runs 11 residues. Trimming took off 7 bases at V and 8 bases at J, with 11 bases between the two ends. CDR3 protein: CASIDVGEAFF. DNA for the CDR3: TGTGCCAGCATCGATGTAGGGGAAGCTTTCTTT.

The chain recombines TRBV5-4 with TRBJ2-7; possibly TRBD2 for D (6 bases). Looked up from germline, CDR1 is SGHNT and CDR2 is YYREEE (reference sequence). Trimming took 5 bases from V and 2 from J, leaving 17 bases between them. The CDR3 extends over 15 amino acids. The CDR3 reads CASRLWREPPYEQYF. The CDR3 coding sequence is TGTGCCAGCAGGCTCTGGCGGGAACCTCCCTACGAGCAGTACTTC.

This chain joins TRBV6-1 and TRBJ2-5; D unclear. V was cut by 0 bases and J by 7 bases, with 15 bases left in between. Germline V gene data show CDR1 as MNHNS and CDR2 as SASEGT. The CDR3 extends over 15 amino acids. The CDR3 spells CASSEAVLYSGTQYF. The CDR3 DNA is TGTGCCAGCAGTGAAGCGGTGCTGTATAGTGGGACCCAGTACTTC.

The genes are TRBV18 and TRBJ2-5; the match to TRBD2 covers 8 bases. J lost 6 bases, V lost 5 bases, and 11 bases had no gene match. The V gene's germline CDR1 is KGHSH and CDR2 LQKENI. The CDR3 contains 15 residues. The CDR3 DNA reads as TGTGCCAGCTCAACCAGGGAGCGGGAGAAAAAGACCCAGTACTTC. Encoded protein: CASSTREREKKTQYF.

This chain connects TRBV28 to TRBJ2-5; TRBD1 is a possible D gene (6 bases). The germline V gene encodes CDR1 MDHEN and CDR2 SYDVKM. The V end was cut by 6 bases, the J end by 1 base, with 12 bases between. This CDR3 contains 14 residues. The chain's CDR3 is CASRTARGQETQYF. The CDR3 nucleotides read TGTGCCAGCAGAACCGCCAGGGGCCAAGAGACCCAGTACTTC.

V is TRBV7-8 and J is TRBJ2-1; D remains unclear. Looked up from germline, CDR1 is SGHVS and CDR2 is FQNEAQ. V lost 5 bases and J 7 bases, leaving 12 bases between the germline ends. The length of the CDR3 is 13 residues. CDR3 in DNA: TGTGCCAGCAGCCCATGGTCTACTAATGAGCAGTTCTTC. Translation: CASSPWSTNEQFF. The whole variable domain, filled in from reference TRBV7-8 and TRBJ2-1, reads GAGVSQSPRYKVAKRGQDVALRCDPISGHVSLFWYQQALGQGPEFLTYFQNEAQLDKSGLPSDRFFAERPEGSVSTLKIQRTQQEDSAVYLCASSPWSTNEQFFGPGTRLTVL.

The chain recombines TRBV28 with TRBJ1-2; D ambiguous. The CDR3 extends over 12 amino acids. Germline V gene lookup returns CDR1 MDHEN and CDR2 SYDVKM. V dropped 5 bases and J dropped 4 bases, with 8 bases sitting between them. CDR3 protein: CASSQVIYGYTF. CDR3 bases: TGTGCCAGCAGTCAGGTGATCTATGGCTACACCTTC.

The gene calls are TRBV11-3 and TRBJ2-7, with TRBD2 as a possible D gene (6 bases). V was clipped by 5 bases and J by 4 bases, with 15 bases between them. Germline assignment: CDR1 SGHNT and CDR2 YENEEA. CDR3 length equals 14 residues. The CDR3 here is CASSPGGSQYEQYF. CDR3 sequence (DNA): TGTGCCAGCAGCCCTGGGGGGAGTCAGTACGAGCAGTACTTC.

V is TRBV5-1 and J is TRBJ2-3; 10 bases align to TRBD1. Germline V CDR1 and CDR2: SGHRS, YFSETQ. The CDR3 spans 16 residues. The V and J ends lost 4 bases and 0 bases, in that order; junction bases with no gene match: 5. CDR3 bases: TGCGCCAGCAGCGGGGGACAGGGGATTAGCACAGATACGCAGTATTTT. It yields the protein CASSGGQGISTDTQYF. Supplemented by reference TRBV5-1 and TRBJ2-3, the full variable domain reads KAGVTQTPRYLIKTRGQQVTLSCSPISGHRSVSWYQQTPGQGLQFLFEYFSETQRNKGNFPGRFSGRQFSNSRSEMNVSTLELGDSALYLCASSGGQGISTDTQYFGPGTRLTVL.

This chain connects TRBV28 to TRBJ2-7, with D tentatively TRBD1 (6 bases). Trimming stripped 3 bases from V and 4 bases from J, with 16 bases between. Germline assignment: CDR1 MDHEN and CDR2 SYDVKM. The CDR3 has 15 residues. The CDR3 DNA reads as TGTGCCAGCAGTTTCCTGAGGGGGTTACCTTACGAGCAGTACTTC. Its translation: CASSFLRGLPYEQYF.

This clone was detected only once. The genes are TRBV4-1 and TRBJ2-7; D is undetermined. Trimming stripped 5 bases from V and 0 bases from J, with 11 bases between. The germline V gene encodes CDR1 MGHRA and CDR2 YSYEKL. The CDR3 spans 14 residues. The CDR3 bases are TGCGCCAGCAGCGTAATCCAGGACTCCTACGAGCAGTACTTC. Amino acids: CASSVIQDSYEQYF.

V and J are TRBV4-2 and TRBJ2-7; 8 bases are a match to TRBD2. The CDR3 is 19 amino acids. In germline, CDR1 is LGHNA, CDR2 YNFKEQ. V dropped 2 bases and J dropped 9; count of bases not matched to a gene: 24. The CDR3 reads CASSQTPGTSGLGTFGQYF. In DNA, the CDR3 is TGTGCCAGCAGCCAAACACCGGGGACATCGGGACTAGGAACCTTTGGGCAGTACTTC.

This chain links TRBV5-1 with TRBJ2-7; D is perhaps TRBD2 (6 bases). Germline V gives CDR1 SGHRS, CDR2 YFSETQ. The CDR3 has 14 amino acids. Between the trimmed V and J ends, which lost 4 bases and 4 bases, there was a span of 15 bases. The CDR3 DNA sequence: TGCGCCAGCAGCCCGGCGGGGTTAGCGTACGAGCAGTACTTC. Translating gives CASSPAGLAYEQYF. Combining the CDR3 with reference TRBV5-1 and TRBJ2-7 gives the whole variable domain KAGVTQTPRYLIKTRGQQVTLSCSPISGHRSVSWYQQTPGQGLQFLFEYFSETQRNKGNFPGRFSGRQFSNSRSEMNVSTLELGDSALYLCASSPAGLAYEQYFGPGTRLTVT.

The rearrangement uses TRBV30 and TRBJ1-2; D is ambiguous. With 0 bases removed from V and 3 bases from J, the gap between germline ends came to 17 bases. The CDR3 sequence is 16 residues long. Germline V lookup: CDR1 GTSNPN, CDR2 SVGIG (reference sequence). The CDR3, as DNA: TGTGCCTGGAGTGTACTTTCAAGGGCCAACTACTATGGCTACACCTTC. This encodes CAWSVLSRANYYGYTF.

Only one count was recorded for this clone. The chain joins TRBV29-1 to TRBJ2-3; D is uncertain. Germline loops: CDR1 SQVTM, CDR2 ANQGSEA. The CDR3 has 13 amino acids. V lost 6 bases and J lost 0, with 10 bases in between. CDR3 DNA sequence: TGCAGCGTGCCGACGGGTAGCACAGATACGCAGTATTTT. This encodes CSVPTGSTDTQYF.

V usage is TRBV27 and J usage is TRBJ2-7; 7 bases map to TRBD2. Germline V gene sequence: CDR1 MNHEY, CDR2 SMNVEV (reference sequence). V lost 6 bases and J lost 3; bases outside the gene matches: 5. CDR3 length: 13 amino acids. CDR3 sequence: CASREWGGYEQYF. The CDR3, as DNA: TGTGCCAGCAGAGAGTGGGGGGGCTACGAGCAGTACTTC.

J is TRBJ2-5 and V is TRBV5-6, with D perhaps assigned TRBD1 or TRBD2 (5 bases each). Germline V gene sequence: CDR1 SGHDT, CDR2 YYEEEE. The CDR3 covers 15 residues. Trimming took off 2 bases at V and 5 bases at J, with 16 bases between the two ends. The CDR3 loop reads CASSFQGTASETQYF. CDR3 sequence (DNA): TGTGCCAGCAGCTTTCAAGGGACGGCGAGTGAGACCCAGTACTTC.

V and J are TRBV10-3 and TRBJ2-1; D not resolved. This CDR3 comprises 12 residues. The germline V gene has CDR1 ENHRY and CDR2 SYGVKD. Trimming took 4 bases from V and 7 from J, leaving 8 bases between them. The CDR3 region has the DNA TGTGCCATCAGTGTGGCTGGGAATGAGCAGTTCTTC. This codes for CAISVAGNEQFF.

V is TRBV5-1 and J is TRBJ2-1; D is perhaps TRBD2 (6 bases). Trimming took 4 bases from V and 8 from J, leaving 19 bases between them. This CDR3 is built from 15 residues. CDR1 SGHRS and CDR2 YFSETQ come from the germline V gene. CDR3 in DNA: TGCGCCAGCAGCCCGAGCGGAGGGTTAGAGTATGAGCAGTTCTTC. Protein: CASSPSGGLEYEQFF.

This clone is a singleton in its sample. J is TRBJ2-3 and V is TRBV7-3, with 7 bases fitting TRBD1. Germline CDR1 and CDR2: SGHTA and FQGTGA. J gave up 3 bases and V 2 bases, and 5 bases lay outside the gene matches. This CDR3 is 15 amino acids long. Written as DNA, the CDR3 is TGTGCCAGCAGCTTAGACAGGGTTTGGACAGATACGCAGTATTTT. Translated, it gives CASSLDRVWTDTQYF.

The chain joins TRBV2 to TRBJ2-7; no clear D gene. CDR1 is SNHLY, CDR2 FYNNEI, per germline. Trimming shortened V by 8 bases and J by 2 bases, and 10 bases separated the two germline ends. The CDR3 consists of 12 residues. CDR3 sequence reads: CASSVQAYEQYF. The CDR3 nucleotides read TGTGCCAGCTCGGTACAAGCCTACGAGCAGTACTTC.

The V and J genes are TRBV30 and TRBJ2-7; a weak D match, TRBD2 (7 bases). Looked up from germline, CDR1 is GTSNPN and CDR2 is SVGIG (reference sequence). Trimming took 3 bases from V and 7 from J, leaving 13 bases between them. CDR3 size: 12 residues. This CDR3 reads CAWSGGLWEQYF. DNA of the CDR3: TGTGCCTGGAGCGGGGGGCTGTGGGAGCAGTACTTC.

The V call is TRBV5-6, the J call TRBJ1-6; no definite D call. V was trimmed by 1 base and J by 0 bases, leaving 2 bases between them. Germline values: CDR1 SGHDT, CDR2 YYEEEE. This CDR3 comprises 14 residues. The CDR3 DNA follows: TGTGCCAGCAGCTTGCGCTCCTATAATTCACCCCTCCACTTT. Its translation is CASSLRSYNSPLHF.

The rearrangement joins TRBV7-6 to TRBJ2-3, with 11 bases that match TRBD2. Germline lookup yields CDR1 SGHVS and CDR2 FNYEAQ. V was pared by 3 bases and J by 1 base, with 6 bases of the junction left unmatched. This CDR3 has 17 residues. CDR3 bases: TGTGCCAGCAGCTTCCCTATAGCGGGAGGGGGCACAGATACGCAGTATTTT. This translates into CASSFPIAGGGTDTQYF.

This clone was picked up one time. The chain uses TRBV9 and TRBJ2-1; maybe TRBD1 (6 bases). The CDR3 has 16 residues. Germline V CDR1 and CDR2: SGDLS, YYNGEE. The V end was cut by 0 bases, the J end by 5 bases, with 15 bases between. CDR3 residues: CASSVVDRSNHNEQFF. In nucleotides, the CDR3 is TGTGCCAGCAGCGTAGTGGACAGATCAAACCACAATGAGCAGTTCTTC.

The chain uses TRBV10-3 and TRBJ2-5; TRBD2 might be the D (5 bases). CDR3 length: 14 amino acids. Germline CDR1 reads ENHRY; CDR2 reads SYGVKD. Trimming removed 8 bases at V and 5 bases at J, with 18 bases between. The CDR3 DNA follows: TGTGCCATCTCCGAGGGTGGGAGCGGTGAGACCCAGTACTTC. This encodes CAISEGGSGETQYF.

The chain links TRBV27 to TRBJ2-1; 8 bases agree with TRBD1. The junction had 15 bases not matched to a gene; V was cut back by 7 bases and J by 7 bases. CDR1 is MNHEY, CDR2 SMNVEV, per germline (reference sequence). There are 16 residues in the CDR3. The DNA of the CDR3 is TGTGCCAGCACCGGACAGGGTCGACTTCTTGGGAATGAGCAGTTCTTC. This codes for CASTGQGRLLGNEQFF.

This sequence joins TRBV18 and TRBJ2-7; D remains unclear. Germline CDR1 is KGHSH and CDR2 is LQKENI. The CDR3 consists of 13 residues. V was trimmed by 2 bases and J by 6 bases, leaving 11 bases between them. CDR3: CASSPAGNGEQYF. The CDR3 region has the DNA TGTGCCAGCTCACCAGCTGGGAATGGCGAGCAGTACTTC.

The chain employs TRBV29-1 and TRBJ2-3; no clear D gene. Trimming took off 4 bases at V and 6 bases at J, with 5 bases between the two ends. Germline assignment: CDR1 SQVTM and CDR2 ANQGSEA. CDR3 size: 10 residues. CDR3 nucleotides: TGCAGCGTTGTGAGGGATACGCAGTATTTT. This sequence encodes CSVVRDTQYF.